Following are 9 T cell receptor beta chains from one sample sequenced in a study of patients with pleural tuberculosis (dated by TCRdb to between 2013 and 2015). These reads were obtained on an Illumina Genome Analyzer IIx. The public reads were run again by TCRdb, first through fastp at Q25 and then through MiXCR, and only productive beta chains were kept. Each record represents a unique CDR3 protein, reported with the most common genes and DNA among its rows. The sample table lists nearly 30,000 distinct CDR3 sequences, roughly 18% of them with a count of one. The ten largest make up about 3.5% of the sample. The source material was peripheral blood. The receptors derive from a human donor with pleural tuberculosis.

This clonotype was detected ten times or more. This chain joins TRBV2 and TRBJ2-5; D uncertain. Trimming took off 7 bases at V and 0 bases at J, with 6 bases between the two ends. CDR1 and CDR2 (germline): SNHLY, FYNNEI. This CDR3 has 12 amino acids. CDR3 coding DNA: TGTGCCAGCACGGGTAACCAAGAGACCCAGTACTTC. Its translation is CASTGNQETQYF.

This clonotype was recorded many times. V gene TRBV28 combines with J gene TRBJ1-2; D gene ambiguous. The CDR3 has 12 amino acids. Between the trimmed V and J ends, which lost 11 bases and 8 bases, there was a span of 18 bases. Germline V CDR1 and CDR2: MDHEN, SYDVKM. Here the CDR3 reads CAALGPRRGYTF. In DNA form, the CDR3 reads TGTGCCGCCTTGGGCCCTCGAAGAGGCTACACCTTC.

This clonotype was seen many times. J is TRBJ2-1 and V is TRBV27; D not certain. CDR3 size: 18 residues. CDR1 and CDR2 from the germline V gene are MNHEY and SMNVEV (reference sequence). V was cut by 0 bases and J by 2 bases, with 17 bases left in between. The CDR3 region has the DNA TGTGCCAGCAGTTTATCGGGCCTCCTAGGGTACACCTACAATGAGCAGTTCTTC. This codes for CASSLSGLLGYTYNEQFF.

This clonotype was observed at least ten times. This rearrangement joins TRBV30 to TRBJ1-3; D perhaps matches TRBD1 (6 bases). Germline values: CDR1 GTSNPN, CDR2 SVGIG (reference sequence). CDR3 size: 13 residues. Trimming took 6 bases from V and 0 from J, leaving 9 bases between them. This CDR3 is CACNRDSGNTIYF. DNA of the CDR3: TGTGCCTGTAACAGGGACTCTGGAAACACCATATATTTT.

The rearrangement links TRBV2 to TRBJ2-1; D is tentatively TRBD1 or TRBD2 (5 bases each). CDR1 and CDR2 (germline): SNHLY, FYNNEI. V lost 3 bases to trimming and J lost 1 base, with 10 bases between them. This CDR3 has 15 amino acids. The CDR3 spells CASSDGGRSYNEQFF. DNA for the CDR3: TGTGCCAGCAGTGATGGGGGTAGGTCCTACAATGAGCAGTTCTTC.

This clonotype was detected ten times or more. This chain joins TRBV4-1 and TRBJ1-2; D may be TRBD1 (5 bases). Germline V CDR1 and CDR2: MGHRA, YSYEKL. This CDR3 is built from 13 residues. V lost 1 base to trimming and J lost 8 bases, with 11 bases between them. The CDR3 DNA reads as TGCGCCAGCAGCCAAGCTGTTCAGGGAGGCTACACCTTC. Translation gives CASSQAVQGGYTF.

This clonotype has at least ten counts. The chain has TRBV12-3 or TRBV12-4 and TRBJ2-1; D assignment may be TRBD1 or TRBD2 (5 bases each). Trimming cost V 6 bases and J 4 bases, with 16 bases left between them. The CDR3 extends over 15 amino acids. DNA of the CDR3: TGTGCCAGCAGCCTGGGACCAACCCTTTACAATGAGCAGTTCTTC. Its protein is CASSLGPTLYNEQFF.

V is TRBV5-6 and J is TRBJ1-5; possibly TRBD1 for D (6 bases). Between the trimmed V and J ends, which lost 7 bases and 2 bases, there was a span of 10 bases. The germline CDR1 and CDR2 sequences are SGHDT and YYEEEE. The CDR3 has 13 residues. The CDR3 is CASGRGGNQPQHF. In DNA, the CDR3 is TGTGCCAGCGGCAGGGGTGGCAATCAGCCCCAGCATTTT.

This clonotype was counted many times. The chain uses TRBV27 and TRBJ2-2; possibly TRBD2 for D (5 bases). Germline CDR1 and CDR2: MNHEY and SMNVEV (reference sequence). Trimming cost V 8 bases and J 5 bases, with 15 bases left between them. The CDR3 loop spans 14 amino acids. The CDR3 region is CASGYRTHTGELFF. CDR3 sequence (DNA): TGTGCCAGCGGGTACCGGACTCATACCGGGGAGCTGTTTTTT.